This section outlines one TCR beta chain sequence together with its context. The sample originates from a study of T cell changes during pregnancy in multiple sclerosis. The repertoire was sequenced with immunoSEQ multiplex PCR; TCRdb's copy has only in-frame clones and lacks some. Of tens of thousands of clones listed, approximately 91% are singletons. Germline CDR1 MNHEY, CDR2 SVGAGI. Trimming cost V 1 base and J 7 bases, with 14 bases left between them. The CDR3 covers 15 residues. The chain carries TRBV6-5 and TRBJ1-5; possibly TRBD1 for D (6 bases). The source is a female donor with multiple sclerosis, enrolled in a pregnancy study. The sample in question was peripheral blood, obtained before pregnancy. The CDR3 DNA follows: TGTGCCAGCAGTTACTACGGGGGGCAGGGACAGCCCCAGCATTTT. It codes for CASSYYGGQGQPQHF.